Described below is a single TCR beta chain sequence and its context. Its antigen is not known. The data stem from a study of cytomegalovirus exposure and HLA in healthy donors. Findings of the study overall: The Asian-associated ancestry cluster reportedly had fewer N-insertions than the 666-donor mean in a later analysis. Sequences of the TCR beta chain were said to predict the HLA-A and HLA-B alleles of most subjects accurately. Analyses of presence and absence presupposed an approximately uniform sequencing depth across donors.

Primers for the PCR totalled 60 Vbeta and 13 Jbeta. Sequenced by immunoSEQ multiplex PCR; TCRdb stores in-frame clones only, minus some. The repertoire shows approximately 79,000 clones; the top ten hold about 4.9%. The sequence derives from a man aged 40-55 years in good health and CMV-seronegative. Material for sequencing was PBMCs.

CDR3 residues: CASSRGQGSSDGYTF. Here the CDR3 DNA reads TGCGCCAGCAGCCGGGGACAGGGGAGTTCGGATGGCTACACCTTC. This chain links TRBV4-3 with TRBJ1-2; TRBD1 agrees at 10 bases. J was trimmed by 6 bases and V by 4 bases; bases with no gene match: 8. The CDR3 is made up of 15 amino acids. CDR1 and CDR2 from the germline V gene are LGHNA and YSLEER.